These 25 T cell receptor beta chains were all obtained from the same sample, sequenced in a study of blood T cell repertoires in COVID-19. The data were produced by immunoSEQ multiplex PCR, yet TCRdb's version contains in-frame clones alone and is incomplete. The sample carries around 50,000 clones, approximately 93% recorded once. Sequencing was performed on peripheral blood. These receptors all stem from a man in his fifties or sixties with COVID-19, enrolled during active disease.

The chain uses TRBV9 and TRBJ2-1, with 11 bases fitting TRBD2. CDR3 length: 16 amino acids. Losses at the gene ends were 0 bases for V and 6 bases for J; bases not matched to a gene: 5. CDR1 is SGDLS and CDR2 is YYNGEE in the germline V gene. The CDR3 bases are TGTGCCAGCAGCGTAGCTGATAGCGGGAGGGCCAATGAGCAGTTCTTC. This gives the protein CASSVADSGRANEQFF.

The chain has TRBV5-1 and TRBJ1-5; tentative D call: TRBD1 (5 bases). CDR3 size: 15 residues. Germline CDR1 reads SGHRS; CDR2 reads YFSETQ. Trimming cost V 0 bases and J 5 bases, with 12 bases left between them. The DNA for the CDR3 is TGCGCCAGCAGCTTGGAGGCAGGGTCTGATCAGCCCCAGCATTTT. Protein product: CASSLEAGSDQPQHF.

This chain connects TRBV10-2 to TRBJ2-3; D unclear. Germline V gene data show CDR1 as WSHSY and CDR2 as SAAADI. The CDR3 is 15 residues long. Trimming took off 8 bases at V and 0 bases at J, with 15 bases between the two ends. CDR3 sequence (DNA): TGCGCCAGCCAAGAATCCCCCACAAGCACAGATACGCAGTATTTT. This gives the protein CASQESPTSTDTQYF.

The gene calls are TRBV7-9 and TRBJ2-7; D is perhaps TRBD1 (6 bases). Germline V gene data show CDR1 as SEHNR and CDR2 as FQNEAQ (reference sequence). V shed 5 bases and J shed 2 bases, with 13 bases lying between them. The length of the CDR3 is 14 residues. Written as DNA, the CDR3 is TGTGCCAGCAGCCTACAGGGAAGGACCTACGAGCAGTACTTC. It encodes CASSLQGRTYEQYF.

The V and J genes are TRBV21-1 and TRBJ1-5; whether TRBD1, the table's D call, matches the DNA was not checked. TRBV21-1 is recorded as a pseudogene. CDR3 length: 14 residues. CDR3 bases: TGTGCCAGCAGCAAAGAGGGGCAGGATCAGCCCCAGCATTTT. Amino acids: CASSKEGQDQPQHF.

This clone is a singleton in its sample. The V and J genes are TRBV2 and TRBJ2-2, with TRBD2 matching over 9 bases. V lost 8 bases, J lost 7 bases, and 11 bases stayed unmatched. The CDR3 runs 15 residues. The germline gives CDR1 SNHLY, CDR2 FYNNEI. The CDR3 loop is CASRGGLATVGELFF. CDR3 DNA sequence: TGTGCCAGCCGGGGAGGACTAGCGACAGTCGGGGAGCTGTTTTTT. The full variable domain, completed using reference TRBV2 and TRBJ2-2, is EPEVTQTPSHQVTQMGQEVILRCVPISNHLYFYWYRQILGQKVEFLVSFYNNEISEKSEIFDDQFSVERPDGSNFTLKIRSTKLEDSAMYFCASRGGLATVGELFFGEGSRLTVL.

The J gene is TRBJ2-7, the V gene TRBV30, with TRBD2 matching 7 bases. The CDR3 sequence is 13 residues long. Germline-derived CDR1 and CDR2 are GTSNPN and SVGIG (reference sequence). The J segment lost 0 bases and the V segment lost 2 bases, leaving 1 base of the junction unmatched. The CDR3 DNA reads TGTGCCTGGAGTTGGGGGGGCTCCTACGAGCAGTACTTC. This sequence encodes CAWSWGGSYEQYF. Full variable domain (remainder filled in from reference TRBV30 and TRBJ2-7): SQTIHQWPATLVQPVGSPLSLECTVEGTSNPNLYWYRQAAGRGLQLLFYSVGIGQISSEVPQNLSASRPQDRQFILSSKKLLLSDSGFYLCAWSWGGSYEQYFGPGTRLTVT.

The chain has TRBV5-1 and TRBJ1-4; 7 bases line up with TRBD1. CDR1 is SGHRS, CDR2 YFSETQ, per germline. Trimming removed 2 bases from V and 2 bases from J; junction bases left unmatched: 6. CDR3 length equals 16 residues. CDR3 residues: CASSLRTGGTNEKLFF. The CDR3 region has the DNA TGCGCCAGCAGCTTACGGACAGGTGGGACTAATGAAAAACTGTTTTTT.

A single count supports this clone. V usage is TRBV12-3 or TRBV12-4 and J usage is TRBJ2-3; D is undetermined. V was shortened by 2 bases and J by 6 bases, with 9 bases between the two germline ends. The CDR3 has 13 residues. As DNA, the CDR3 is TGTGCCAGCAGTTTATATAATCCCGATACGCAGTATTTT. It is translated as CASSLYNPDTQYF.

The gene calls are TRBV6-6 and TRBJ1-2, with a weak D call TRBD1 (6 bases). The CDR3 covers 14 residues. Germline V gives CDR1 MNHNY, CDR2 SVGAGI (reference sequence). Trimming took off 4 bases at V and 5 bases at J, with 14 bases between the two ends. CDR3 protein: CASSFTGTPYGYTF. DNA of the CDR3: TGTGCCAGCAGTTTTACCGGGACACCTTATGGCTACACCTTC.

The chain combines TRBV9 with TRBJ1-2, with D unresolved. The germline gives CDR1 SGDLS, CDR2 YYNGEE. The CDR3 is 14 amino acids. The germline V and J ends were trimmed by 4 bases and 5 bases, with 15 bases remaining between them. In DNA form, the CDR3 reads TGTGCCAGCAGCCCAAGGGAGTACAGTTATGGCTACACCTTC. Its translation is CASSPREYSYGYTF.

V usage is TRBV29-1 and J usage is TRBJ1-2, with 9 bases that match TRBD1. Germline lookup yields CDR1 SQVTM and CDR2 ANQGSEA. The CDR3 length is 13 residues. Trimming took 6 bases from V and 3 from J; bases not matched to a gene: 5. Here the CDR3 DNA reads TGCAGCGTCGGACAGGGGAAGGACTATGGCTACACCTTC. Translating it yields CSVGQGKDYGYTF. The full variable domain, rest sourced from reference TRBV29-1 and TRBJ1-2, is SAVISQKPSRDICQRGTSLTIQCQVDSQVTMMFWYRQQPGQSLTLIATANQGSEATYESGFVIDKFPISRPNLTFSTLTVSNMSPEDSSIYLCSVGQGKDYGYTFGSGTRLTVV.

The chain combines TRBV5-1 with TRBJ1-5, with D possibly TRBD1 on 6 matching bases. V was trimmed by 9 bases and J by 7 bases, leaving 14 bases between them. Germline assignment: CDR1 SGHRS and CDR2 YFSETQ. This CDR3 spans 12 amino acids. The DNA of the CDR3 is TGCGCCATCGAGACAGGTCGGCAGCCCCAGCATTTT. It specifies CAIETGRQPQHF.

V is TRBV2 and J is TRBJ2-3; 11 bases line up with TRBD2. This CDR3 has 17 amino acids. Germline V gene data show CDR1 as SNHLY and CDR2 as FYNNEI. V gave up 4 bases and J gave up 1 base; unmatched junction bases: 7. The DNA of the CDR3 is TGTGCCAGCAGTGTATTAGCGGGGGGGCCACGCACAGATACGCAGTATTTT. As protein: CASSVLAGGPRTDTQYF. The variable domain in full, completed from reference TRBV2 and TRBJ2-3, reads EPEVTQTPSHQVTQMGQEVILRCVPISNHLYFYWYRQILGQKVEFLVSFYNNEISEKSEIFDDQFSVERPDGSNFTLKIRSTKLEDSAMYFCASSVLAGGPRTDTQYFGPGTRLTVL.

The V gene is TRBV19, the J gene TRBJ2-7; D is unresolved. The CDR3 extends over 14 amino acids. Per the germline V gene, CDR1 is LNHDA and CDR2 is SQIVND (reference sequence). Deletions cut 5 bases from V and 5 bases from J, with 16 bases between. CDR3 residues: CASSYPSEVHEQYF. CDR3 in DNA: TGTGCCAGTAGTTACCCCTCCGAGGTGCACGAGCAGTACTTC. The entire variable domain, with the rest obtained from reference TRBV19 and TRBJ2-7, is as follows: DGGITQSPKYLFRKEGQNVTLSCEQNLNHDAMYWYRQDPGQGLRLIYYSQIVNDFQKGDIAEGYSVSREKKESFPLTVTSAQKNPTAFYLCASSYPSEVHEQYFGPGTRLTVT.

V is TRBV13 and J is TRBJ1-2; 11 bases are a match to TRBD1. CDR1 is PRHDT and CDR2 is FYEKMQ in the germline V gene (reference sequence). This CDR3 region has 14 residues. Trimming cost V 5 bases and J 7 bases; bases outside gene matches: 6. The CDR3 DNA is TGTGCCAGCAGCCCGGGGGGACAGGGGGTTGGCTACACCTTC. Its translation is CASSPGGQGVGYTF.

The rearrangement joins TRBV7-9 to TRBJ2-4; 10 bases are shared with TRBD2. CDR3 length equals 15 residues. Trimming took 4 bases from V and 8 from J; bases not matched to a gene: 8. Germline CDR1 reads SEHNR; CDR2 reads FQNEAQ (reference sequence). Here the CDR3 reads CASSSPGTSVYIQYF. CDR3 nucleotide sequence: TGTGCCAGCAGCTCCCCCGGGACTAGCGTGTACATTCAGTACTTC. The full variable domain, with the rest looked up from reference TRBV7-9 and TRBJ2-4, is DTGVSQNPRHKITKRGQNVTFRCDPISEHNRLYWYRQTLGQGPEFLTYFQNEAQLEKSRLLSDRFSAERPKGSFSTLEIQRTEQGDSAMYLCASSSPGTSVYIQYFGAGTRLSVL.

This clone was detected a few times. V is TRBV10-1 and J is TRBJ1-1, with D tentatively TRBD1 (5 bases). V gave up 5 bases and J gave up 3 bases, with 10 bases separating them. Germline V CDR1 and CDR2: WNHNN, SYGVQD (reference sequence). This CDR3 has 13 amino acids. Here the CDR3 reads CASSSGWDTEAFF. DNA of the CDR3: TGCGCCAGCAGTTCAGGGTGGGACACTGAAGCTTTCTTT.

The rearrangement links TRBV2 to TRBJ2-2; tentative D call: TRBD1 (6 bases). Germline V lookup: CDR1 SNHLY, CDR2 FYNNEI. Trimming removed 8 bases at V and 2 bases at J, with 15 bases between. The CDR3 length is 15 residues. CDR3 in amino acids: CASLRDRSNTGELFF. The DNA of the CDR3 is TGTGCCAGCCTCCGCGACAGGAGTAACACCGGGGAGCTGTTTTTT.

V usage is TRBV30 and J usage is TRBJ1-4; TRBD1 aligns across 7 bases. The CDR3 is 18 amino acids. V lost 5 bases and J lost 0; bases outside the gene matches: 15. Germline V lookup: CDR1 GTSNPN, CDR2 SVGIG (reference sequence). In DNA form, the CDR3 reads TGTGCCTGGGACAGAGGCACGGGACAGCGTACAACTAATGAAAAACTGTTTTTT. Its protein product is CAWDRGTGQRTTNEKLFF. Filled out from reference TRBV30 and TRBJ1-4, the complete variable domain reads SQTIHQWPATLVQPVGSPLSLECTVEGTSNPNLYWYRQAAGRGLQLLFYSVGIGQISSEVPQNLSASRPQDRQFILSSKKLLLSDSGFYLCAWDRGTGQRTTNEKLFFGSGTQLSVL.

The rearrangement links TRBV28 to TRBJ2-3; 7 bases are shared with TRBD2. Germline V gene sequence: CDR1 MDHEN, CDR2 SYDVKM. The CDR3 is 17 amino acids. The V segment lost 2 bases and the J segment 1 base; nucleotides outside the gene matches: 9. CDR3 sequence: CASSLGGGLRGTDTQYF. The DNA of the CDR3 is TGTGCCAGCAGTTTAGGCGGGGGTTTAAGGGGCACAGATACGCAGTATTTT.

J is TRBJ2-1 and V is TRBV7-2; 12 nucleotides align to TRBD2. The CDR3 has 16 amino acids. CDR1 and CDR2 (germline): SGHTA, FQGNSA. Germline trimming cut 2 bases from V and 5 bases from J; bases unmatched to any gene: 4. CDR3 DNA sequence: TGTGCCAGCAGCTTACAACTAGCGGGGGGAAACAATGAGCAGTTCTTC. This encodes CASSLQLAGGNNEQFF.

The chain joins TRBV18 to TRBJ2-7, with 8 positions matching TRBD1. The CDR3 loop spans 16 amino acids. The ends lost 1 base at V and 1 base at J; junction bases unmatched: 6. Germline V gene sequence: CDR1 KGHSH, CDR2 LQKENI. The CDR3 nucleotides read TGTGCCAGCTCACCACAGGGGCAGGGGGCATCCTACGAGCAGTACTTC. It yields the protein CASSPQGQGASYEQYF.

The genes are TRBV6-5 and TRBJ1-1, with D maybe TRBD1 (5 bases). V was trimmed by 0 bases and J by 1 base, leaving 9 bases between them. The germline V gene has CDR1 MNHEY and CDR2 SVGAGI. The CDR3 has 15 amino acids. The CDR3 sequence: CASSYSGRANTEAFF. The CDR3 nucleotides read TGTGCCAGCAGTTACTCGGGCAGGGCGAACACTGAAGCTTTCTTT.

This chain uses TRBV5-1 with TRBJ1-3; D is perhaps TRBD1 (6 bases). With 5 bases removed from V and 6 bases from J, the gap between germline ends came to 18 bases. Per germline, CDR1 SGHRS and CDR2 YFSETQ. The CDR3 consists of 15 residues. CDR3 bases: TGCGCCAGCAGATCCTCCACGGGGGGGCCAAACACCATATATTTT. It codes for CASRSSTGGPNTIYF.